The clone carrying this T cell receptor beta chain was counted a few times. Its antigen is unknown. The sample originates from a study of T cells after yellow fever vaccination. Study-level points and caveats: Some clonotypes, a small share, were shared between CD4 and CD8 compartments. Abundant contaminating clonotypes from the bulk population could appear in FACS-sorted repertoires.

The germline gives CDR1 LGHNA, CDR2 YNFKEQ. The CDR3 contains 15 residues. V was pared by 4 bases and J by 2 bases, with 13 bases between. It was through 5'RACE template switching that TCR cDNA was made, with a universal primer site and UMIs added. TCRdb ran MiXCR on the 5' RACE reads and lists one entry per CDR3 protein. This sample has some 150,000 distinct CDR3 sequences, with approximately 6.6% found just once. This sequence joins TRBV4-2 and TRBJ2-3; D is unclear. This TCR was sampled from a man aged 30 to 45 who received the YFV17D yellow fever vaccine. The sequenced sample was CD4+ T cells sorted from PBMCs, obtained 10 days after the yellow fever booster vaccination. CDR3 protein: CASSLAGKPTDTQYF. In nucleotides, the CDR3 is TGTGCCAGCAGCCTGGCCGGTAAACCCACAGATACGCAGTATTTT.